This TCR beta chain was found in a study of blood T cells in healthy people across ages (dated by TCRdb to the mid-2010s). Some background on the complete study: In model experiments, template switching captured about one uniquely barcoded TCR beta cDNA molecule for every two T cells. The study measured age-related changes in TCR beta repertoire diversity using deep sequencing normalized with unique cDNA molecular identifiers. Donors were grouped into four age groups: young (average 16 years), middle-aged (39), aged (around 62) and long-lived (about 89). To avoid experimental bias, donors of different ages were randomly spread across the sequencing lanes. Two additional independent replicas of 1 million unique cDNA reads from the same blood draw were analyzed for two donors (one aged 18 to 29 and one aged 80 or older). Broader findings and caveats from the paper: Donor CMV infection status was unknown, potentially confounding age-related changes in expanded clonotypes. Since profiling was done on bulk unsorted PBMCs, naive and antigen-experienced compartments could not be conclusively compared. A strong correlation was found between observed TCR beta diversity and the percentage of naive T cells measured by flow cytometry. Total diversity estimates from one million sequenced T cells were considered lower bounds and underestimates. As age increased, observed TCR beta diversity per million T cells dropped in a roughly linear way, and a significant reduction was already evident by age 40. Compared with the aged group, the long-lived group had more naive CD4+ T cells, fewer expanded clones and increased TCR diversity, a pattern suggesting age selection.

Libraries were constructed by 5' RACE. For sequencing, an Illumina HiSeq 2500 was employed. A second roughly 6 to 11 cycle PCR used a sample-barcoded 5' primer and a J-beta primer mix. A unique molecular identifier was introduced onto each TCR beta cDNA molecule by a template-switch 5' adaptor carrying 12 random nucleotides. At least 2.5 million CDR3-containing paired-end reads were obtained from each sample. First-strand cDNA synthesis was performed from all RNA using the Mint cDNA synthesis kit, with priming by a TRBC-specific oligonucleotide. After uracil-DNA glycosylase treatment, a first 18-cycle PCR used universal primers M1SS and BC2_uni_R on all cDNA. Concerning the study's data processing: For normalization, 1 million high-quality reads, each with a distinct molecular identifier, were randomly selected from each sample. Reads sharing molecular identifiers were discarded rather than binned into consensus sequences. CDR3 identification, clonotype clustering and error correction used MiTCR with a Q25 quality threshold and the strictest error-elimination algorithm. A nonparametric unseen species model with Euler transformation was used to estimate lower-bound total TCR beta diversity. The public reads were run again by TCRdb, first through fastp at Q25 and then through MiXCR, and only productive beta chains were kept. Each entry merges the rows of one CDR3 protein and shows their most common DNA and genes. In this record, the V and J calls reflect TCRdb's handling and not the investigators' own analysis. For this sample the table gives over a million distinct CDR3 sequences, of which 42% were detected only once. The ten most abundant clones make up around 4% of the sample.

Donors were 35 to 40 systemically healthy Caucasian individuals from Russia aged roughly 6 to 95 years. Each donor gave 8 to 10 milliliters of peripheral blood, collected into EDTA-treated Vacutainer tubes. Ficoll-Paque density-gradient centrifugation was used to isolate PBMCs, with at least 6.5 million per sample. Trizol reagent was used to extract total RNA from PBMCs, with at least 5.5 micrograms per sample. For every donor, an aliquot of PBMCs went through flow cytometry to measure the percentages of naive CD45RAhigh/CD27high T cells. With regard to this clonotype: What this receptor recognizes is not known. Base qualities are not recorded, but no much larger clone differs from it by a single base.

V gives up 0 bases and J gives up 1 base, and the segment between their germline ends measures 14 bases. CDR1 and CDR2 are read off the germline V gene as MGHRA and YSYEKL. Counted from cysteine to phenylalanine, this CDR3 has 17 amino acids. Only CDR3 DNA is held: 51 bases, read in frame from base 1. The V gene is TRBV4-1 and the J gene is TRBJ2-3; TRBD1 might be the D gene, on 6 matching bases. Sequenced input: blood. The clonotype was recovered from a woman between 18 and 30 years old in good health. The sequence in DNA is TGCGCCAGCAGCCAAGACCCTTACAGGGTTGGCACAGATACGCAGTATTTT. Its protein reads: CASSQDPYRVGTDTQYF.